Each of the 28 T cell receptor beta chains below was sequenced from the same sample in a study of low-dose radiotherapy and immunotherapy resistance in tumors. Both TCRalpha and TCRbeta chains were reverse transcribed with V-gene-specific primers. A roughly 22-cycle PCR with a constant-region primer and V-primer adapter amplified TCRs. TCRdb fed the reads into MiXCR, producing one record per CDR3 protein. The profile shows about 82,000 distinct CDR3 sequences, under 20% of them singletons. The time point here: before trial treatment. The sequencing used PBMCs, collected before treatment. These receptors all stem from a male donor with prostate cancer.

The chain links TRBV14 to TRBJ2-1; TRBD1 might be the D (6 bases). V was pared by 1 base and J by 0 bases, with 19 bases between. Per the germline V gene, CDR1 is SGHDN and CDR2 is FVKESK. The CDR3 extends over 19 amino acids. CDR3: CASSQVLGNRASSYNEQFF. The CDR3 nucleotides are TGTGCCAGCAGCCAAGTTCTGGGGAACAGGGCAAGCTCCTACAATGAGCAGTTCTTC.

This clonotype came up many times. The CDR3 sequence is CAISPFGRNSGANVLTF. CDR3 DNA sequence: TGTGCCATCAGCCCTTTTGGGCGGAACTCTGGGGCCAACGTCCTGACTTTC. This chain links TRBV10-3 with TRBJ2-6; D unclear. The V and J ends lost 6 bases and 0 bases respectively, with 15 bases between them. The germline gives CDR1 ENHRY, CDR2 SYGVKD. CDR3 length equals 17 residues.

This clonotype has ten or more counts. This chain connects TRBV20-1 to TRBJ2-3, with 9 positions matching TRBD2. V lost 5 bases and J lost 6; bases outside the gene matches: 12. There are 15 residues in the CDR3. Germline V lookup: CDR1 DFQATT, CDR2 SNEGSKA (reference sequence). The CDR3, as DNA: TGCAGTGCTGAACTAGCGGGTGCTAGGATTGATACGCAGTATTTT. Amino acid sequence: CSAELAGARIDTQYF.

This clonotype was recorded many times. The V gene is TRBV11-2, the J gene TRBJ2-7; 14 nucleotides agree with TRBD2. Germline CDR1 reads SGHAT; CDR2 reads FQNNGV. The V and J ends lost 5 bases and 3 bases, in that order; junction bases with no gene match: 9. The CDR3 length is 17 residues. DNA of the CDR3: TGTGCCAGCAGCGGACTAGCGGGAGGAAAGAAGGACTACGAGCAGTACTTC. Protein product: CASSGLAGGKKDYEQYF.

As for this clonotype: This probably arose from a read error, given a far larger clone one base away. As DNA, the CDR3 is TGTGCCAGCAGCGGACAGCACATAGCCAGAAACATTCAGTACTTC. Protein: CASSGQHIARNIQYF. The V and J genes are TRBV13 and TRBJ2-4, with D maybe TRBD1 (6 bases). The CDR3 runs to 15 residues. The V gene's germline CDR1 is PRHDT and CDR2 FYEKMQ (reference sequence).

The chain joins TRBV6-6 to TRBJ2-5; 7 nucleotides match TRBD1. Germline V gives CDR1 MNHNY, CDR2 SVGAGI (reference sequence). Trimming took 5 bases from V and 0 from J; bases not matched to a gene: 9. There are 16 residues in the CDR3. The CDR3 DNA reads as TGTGCCAGCAGTAAAAGAGGACAGGAGCACCAAGAGACCCAGTACTTC. As protein: CASSKRGQEHQETQYF.

This clonotype was seen repeatedly, ten times or more. This chain uses TRBV10-3 with TRBJ2-5; 13 nucleotides align to TRBD2. Unmatched junction bases numbered 9, after V lost 10 bases and J lost 1 base. Germline V gene data show CDR1 as ENHRY and CDR2 as SYGVKD. This CDR3 has 16 amino acids. The CDR3 loop reads CATDTRTSGGQETQYF. In DNA, the CDR3 is TGTGCCACCGATACCCGGACTAGCGGGGGCCAAGAGACCCAGTACTTC.

At least ten counts were recorded for this clonotype. The J gene is TRBJ2-1, the V gene TRBV7-2, with a possible D match to TRBD1 (6 bases). Trimming left V 1 base short and J 6 bases short, with 13 bases between. CDR1 and CDR2 from the germline V gene are SGHTA and FQGNSA. This CDR3 has 15 residues. CDR3 bases: TGTGCCAGCAGCTTAGGTGGGCTAGGGGGCAATGAGCAGTTCTTC. This codes for CASSLGGLGGNEQFF.

This clonotype was recorded at least ten times. The V call is TRBV1, the J call TRBJ2-2. TRBV1 is recorded as a pseudogene. CDR3 length: 11 amino acids. The CDR3 DNA follows: TGCACCCCGTGGGCCACCGGGGAGCTGTTTTTT. Residues: CTPWATGELFF.

This clonotype was picked up many times. The rearrangement joins TRBV7-3 to TRBJ2-7, with unresolved D. CDR3 length: 13 residues. V was cut by 5 bases and J by 4 bases, with 12 bases left in between. Germline CDR1 reads SGHTA; CDR2 reads FQGTGA. The CDR3 is CASSVRPGYEQYF. CDR3 sequence (DNA): TGTGCCAGCAGCGTCAGGCCAGGATACGAGCAGTACTTC.

This clonotype was seen more than once but under ten times. V usage is TRBV7-6 and J usage is TRBJ1-1, with D hard to call. CDR1 is SGHVS and CDR2 is FNYEAQ in the germline V gene. The germline V and J ends were trimmed by 2 bases and 0 bases, with 4 bases remaining between them. This CDR3 is built from 13 residues. The CDR3 loop is CASSLRLNTEAFF. In DNA, the CDR3 is TGTGCCAGCAGCTTAAGGTTGAACACTGAAGCTTTCTTT. Looking up the rest from reference TRBV7-6 and TRBJ1-1 gives the full variable domain: GAGVSQSPRYKVTKRGQDVALRCDPISGHVSLYWYRQALGQGPEFLTYFNYEAQQDKSGLPNDRFSAERPEGSISTLTIQRTEQRDSAMYRCASSLRLNTEAFFGQGTRLTVV.

As for this clonotype: This likely stems from a read error, as it lies one base from a far larger clone. The chain has TRBV6-2 or TRBV6-3 and TRBJ2-1; D might be TRBD2 (6 bases). V gave up 6 bases and J gave up 10 bases, with 25 bases separating them. The germline V gene encodes CDR1 MNHEY and CDR2 SVGEGT. The CDR3 loop spans 16 amino acids. DNA of the CDR3: TGTGCCAGCAGGTCTTCTCCGGGACGGGGAGGCCACGAGCAGTTCTTC. Encoded protein: CASRSSPGRGGHEQFF.

This clonotype occurred many times. V usage is TRBV9 and J usage is TRBJ2-5; tentative D call: TRBD1 (5 bases). Germline assignment: CDR1 SGDLS and CDR2 YYNGEE. The CDR3 consists of 14 residues. Trimming removed 0 bases at V and 3 bases at J, with 9 bases between. In DNA form, the CDR3 reads TGTGCCAGCAGCGTAGGGACACTCGAAGAGACCCAGTACTTC. Its translation is CASSVGTLEETQYF.

This clonotype was seen many times. CDR3 DNA sequence: TGCGCCAGCAGCTCTAGCGGGGTCGGATTAGATGAGCAGTTCTTC. Translation gives CASSSSGVGLDEQFF. V is TRBV5-1 and J is TRBJ2-1; 9 bases agree with TRBD2. The CDR3 has 15 residues. Per germline, CDR1 SGHRS and CDR2 YFSETQ. The V gene end was trimmed by 3 bases and the J gene end by 8 bases; junction bases not matched to a gene: 9.

This clonotype was recorded a few times. The rearrangement uses TRBV20-1 and TRBJ2-1; 8 bases match TRBD2. Germline V gene lookup returns CDR1 DFQATT and CDR2 SNEGSKA (reference sequence). V lost 6 bases, J lost 8 bases, and 12 bases stayed unmatched. The CDR3 loop spans 14 amino acids. CDR3 sequence (DNA): TGCAGTGCCCGGGGGGGCCTCCTCTCCGATGAGCAGTTCTTC. Translation: CSARGGLLSDEQFF.

This clonotype was detected many times. The V gene is TRBV12-3 or TRBV12-4, the J gene TRBJ2-5; the match to TRBD2 covers 7 bases. This CDR3 region has 13 residues. The J segment lost 5 bases and the V segment lost 4 bases, leaving 4 bases of the junction unmatched. The CDR3 coding sequence is TGTGCCAGCAGTTGGGTGGGGGGGGAGACCCAGTACTTC. This encodes CASSWVGGETQYF.

This clonotype was counted at least ten times. This sequence joins TRBV20-1 and TRBJ1-5; TRBD1 matches at 8 bases. Germline V gene sequence: CDR1 DFQATT, CDR2 SNEGSKA (reference sequence). Trimming took 6 bases from V and 3 from J; bases not matched to a gene: 7. The CDR3 runs to 14 residues. In DNA form, the CDR3 reads TGCAGTGCACAACGACAGGGGAACAATCAGCCCCAGCATTTT. This sequence encodes CSAQRQGNNQPQHF.

This clonotype was recorded many times. The CDR3 DNA is TGTGCCAGCAGTTACCTACAGATTTATGTTGACAATGAGCAGTTCTTC. It yields the protein CASSYLQIYVDNEQFF. The genes are TRBV6-6 and TRBJ2-1; D uncertain. The V end was cut by 2 bases, the J end by 5 bases, with 16 bases between. CDR1 and CDR2 from the germline V gene are MNHNY and SVGAGI (reference sequence). The length of the CDR3 is 16 residues.

This clonotype showed up many times. The chain combines TRBV29-1 with TRBJ1-1; D gene ambiguous. CDR3 length equals 12 residues. Germline V gene sequence: CDR1 SQVTM, CDR2 ANQGSEA. Between the trimmed V and J ends, which lost 7 bases and 5 bases, there was a span of 14 bases. CDR3 residues: CSALPEPTEAFF. The CDR3 DNA is TGCAGCGCTCTACCTGAACCTACTGAAGCTTTCTTT.

Many counts were recorded for this clonotype. The chain links TRBV9 to TRBJ2-1, with 11 positions matching TRBD2. J gave up 7 bases and V 4 bases, and 10 bases lay outside the gene matches. The CDR3 sequence is 16 residues long. Germline CDR1 is SGDLS and CDR2 is YYNGEE. The CDR3 coding sequence is TGTGCCAGCAGCAAAGGACTAGCGGGCGTGGGGAATGAGCAGTTCTTC. As protein: CASSKGLAGVGNEQFF.

This clonotype was recorded at least ten times. V gene TRBV29-1 combines with J gene TRBJ1-1; D unclear. With 3 bases removed from V and 1 base from J, the gap between germline ends came to 6 bases. The CDR3 length is 12 residues. The germline V gene encodes CDR1 SQVTM and CDR2 ANQGSEA. CDR3 residues: CSVDGTNTEAFF. In DNA form, the CDR3 reads TGCAGCGTTGACGGCACGAACACTGAAGCTTTCTTT.

This clonotype was observed at least ten times. The chain employs TRBV5-1 and TRBJ1-1; 9 bases fit TRBD1. Germline CDR1 SGHRS, CDR2 YFSETQ. The CDR3 is 18 residues long. J was trimmed by 5 bases and V by 5 bases; bases with no gene match: 19. CDR3 nucleotide sequence: TGCGCCAGCAGGAAGACAGGGGGAGTCCAATTTATGGGGACTGAAGCTTTCTTT. This sequence encodes CASRKTGGVQFMGTEAFF.

The sample holds many counts of this clonotype. This sequence joins TRBV20-1 and TRBJ2-1; 13 bases fit TRBD2. The CDR3 has 15 amino acids. CDR1 and CDR2 (germline): DFQATT, SNEGSKA (reference sequence). With 3 bases clipped from V and 8 bases from J, the junction kept 7 bases outside the gene matches. The CDR3 sequence: CSASTSGRAGYEQFF. CDR3 bases: TGCAGTGCTAGTACTAGCGGGAGGGCCGGGTATGAGCAGTTCTTC.

At least ten counts were recorded for this clonotype. This chain links TRBV19 with TRBJ1-1, with TRBD1 matching 11 bases. This CDR3 contains 17 residues. Trimming removed 5 bases from V and 1 base from J; junction bases left unmatched: 9. The V gene's germline CDR1 is LNHDA and CDR2 SQIVND (reference sequence). CDR3 protein: CASSGTGQGGRNTEAFF. The DNA for the CDR3 is TGTGCCAGTAGTGGTACGGGACAGGGGGGAAGGAACACTGAAGCTTTCTTT.

This clonotype was detected ten times or more. The chain joins TRBV6-6 to TRBJ2-7; D is unclear. The CDR3 sequence is 13 residues long. Germline CDR1 and CDR2: MNHNY and SVGAGI (reference sequence). V gave up 6 bases and J gave up 4 bases, with 13 bases separating them. CDR3 loop: CASSQTDRYEQYF. For the CDR3, the DNA is TGTGCCAGCAGCCAGACGGACCGATACGAGCAGTACTTC.

The rearrangement uses TRBV20-1 and TRBJ2-5, with TRBD1 matching over 10 bases. The germline V gene encodes CDR1 DFQATT and CDR2 SNEGSKA (reference sequence). With 3 bases clipped from V and 2 bases from J, the junction kept 3 bases outside the gene matches. The CDR3 covers 14 residues. CDR3 sequence reads: CSARGGQGQETQYF. The DNA for the CDR3 is TGCAGTGCTAGGGGGGGACAGGGGCAAGAGACCCAGTACTTC.

The CDR3 DNA is TGTGCCAGCAGTTACACCGGGGGCAGCTCAGGCACTGAAGCTTTCTTT. Residues: CASSYTGGSSGTEAFF. This chain connects TRBV6-6 to TRBJ1-1; TRBD1 might be the D (6 bases). The CDR3 contains 16 residues. Trimming removed 2 bases at V and 4 bases at J, with 17 bases between. Per germline, CDR1 MNHNY and CDR2 SVGAGI (reference sequence).

This clonotype was picked up many times. V and J are TRBV24-1 and TRBJ2-3; 8 bases map to TRBD2. With V trimmed by 5 bases and J by 0 bases, 3 bases remained unmatched. The germline CDR1 and CDR2 sequences are KGHDR and SFDVKD. The CDR3 totals 15 residues. The CDR3 is CATSGLAGSTDTQYF. DNA of the CDR3: TGTGCCACCAGTGGATTAGCGGGAAGCACAGATACGCAGTATTTT.